One sample yielded the 4 T cell receptor beta chains listed below, sequenced in a study of cytomegalovirus exposure and HLA in healthy donors. Clones were sequenced by immunoSEQ multiplex PCR, and TCRdb holds only the in-frame ones, with some missing. The table lists some 110,000 clones, 88% of them singletons. The sequencing input was PBMCs. These receptors were collected from a woman between 18 and 29 years old in good health and CMV-seropositive.

This clone has only one observation. The V call is TRBV15, the J call TRBJ2-1; 10 bases align to TRBD1. With 0 bases clipped from V and 6 bases from J, the junction kept 11 bases outside the gene matches. CDR1 is LNHNV and CDR2 is YYDKDF in the germline V gene (reference sequence). This CDR3 is built from 18 residues. CDR3 in DNA: TGTGCCACCAGCAGAGATGTCCCGGGACAGGGGAGTATCAATGAGCAGTTCTTC. Translation: CATSRDVPGQGSINEQFF.

This chain links TRBV5-1 with TRBJ2-1, with unresolved D. This CDR3 has 14 amino acids. The germline gives CDR1 SGHRS, CDR2 YFSETQ. Trimming took off 1 base at V and 5 bases at J, with 10 bases between the two ends. CDR3 sequence (DNA): TGCGCCAGCAGCTTGTATGGCAGTAACAATGAGCAGTTCTTC. It translates to CASSLYGSNNEQFF. Full variable domain (outside the CDR3, taken from reference TRBV5-1 and TRBJ2-1): KAGVTQTPRYLIKTRGQQVTLSCSPISGHRSVSWYQQTPGQGLQFLFEYFSETQRNKGNFPGRFSGRQFSNSRSEMNVSTLELGDSALYLCASSLYGSNNEQFFGPGTRLTVL.

V is TRBV28 and J is TRBJ2-7; 10 bases fit TRBD1. The V segment lost 5 bases and the J segment 0 bases; nucleotides outside the gene matches: 16. Germline V gene data show CDR1 as MDHEN and CDR2 as SYDVKM. The CDR3 has 19 amino acids. The CDR3 DNA reads as TGTGCCAGCAGTCGACGCTCCTGGAAGACAGGGGGCCTCTCCTACGAGCAGTACGTC. Its translation: CASSRRSWKTGGLSYEQYV.

The rearrangement links TRBV29-1 to TRBJ2-7, with 11 bases lining up with TRBD1. Germline V gives CDR1 SQVTM, CDR2 ANQGSEA. The CDR3 is made up of 15 amino acids. The J segment lost 1 base and the V segment lost 0 bases, leaving 2 bases of the junction unmatched. CDR3 amino acids: CSVEEDRGPSYEQYF. CDR3 coding DNA: TGCAGCGTTGAAGAGGACAGGGGGCCTTCCTACGAGCAGTACTTC.